A selection of T cell receptor beta chains follows, all from one sample in a study of T cells in Graves' hyperthyroidism and ophthalmopathy. TCRdb reanalysed the multiplex PCR reads using MiXCR and keeps one entry per CDR3 protein. Of 690,000 or so distinct CDR3 sequences listed, around 20% are singletons. Sequencing was performed on blood. All receptors come from a woman aged 45-60 years with Graves' hyperthyroidism that later progressed to Graves' ophthalmopathy. Each CDR3 is given with its conserved first and last residue. A D gene is named only where the DNA matches it firmly. Size tells how often a clone was seen (once, few, many) or the class of an expanded clone, and some rows leave it out.

V: TRBV28; D: .; size: .; J: TRBJ1-6; CDR3: CATRVAVRASPLHF; DNA: TGTGCCACCAGAGTGGCAGTGCGGGCCTCACCCCTCCACTTT
V: TRBV5-4; D: .; size: .; J: TRBJ1-4; CDR3: CASSSAVREELFF; DNA: TGTGCCAGCAGCTCCGCGGTTCGGGAGGAACTGTTTTTT
V: TRBV3-1; D: .; size: many; J: TRBJ2-5; CDR3: CASSQDGPGRETQYF; DNA: TGTGCCAGCAGCCAAGATGGTCCAGGGCGGGAGACCCAGTACTTC
V: TRBV7-8; D: .; size: many; J: TRBJ2-2; CDR3: CASSLPESGELFF; DNA: TGTGCCAGCAGCCTCCCGGAGTCCGGGGAGCTGTTTTTT
V: TRBV10-1; D: .; size: few; J: TRBJ2-3; CDR3: CASSEEGPSGDTQYF; DNA: TGCGCCAGCAGTGAAGAGGGACCAAGCGGAGATACGCAGTATTTT
V: TRBV12-3/TRBV12-4; D: .; size: many; J: TRBJ2-3; CDR3: CASSPLGSFDTQYF; DNA: TGTGCCAGCAGTCCCCTAGGGAGTTTCGATACGCAGTATTTT
V: TRBV6-5; D: .; size: .; J: TRBJ2-6; CDR3: CASSYSNRGGSGANVLTF; DNA: TGTGCCAGCAGTTACTCGAACCGCGGCGGCTCTGGGGCCAACGTCCTGACTTTC
V: TRBV20-1; D: .; size: .; J: TRBJ2-7; CDR3: CSARSLRGGGYEQYF; DNA: TGCAGTGCTAGATCCCTCAGGGGAGGCGGCTACGAGCAGTACTTC
V: TRBV27; D: TRBD2; size: few; J: TRBJ2-1; CDR3: CASKISSGGSNEQFF; DNA: TGTGCCAGCAAAATTAGCAGCGGGGGGTCCAATGAGCAGTTCTTC
V: TRBV30; D: .; size: few; J: TRBJ1-1; CDR3: CAQYVGAGTEAFF; DNA: TGTGCCCAGTATGTGGGGGCGGGGACTGAAGCTTTCTTT
V: TRBV3-1; D: .; size: .; J: TRBJ2-5; CDR3: CASSSSPGAETQYF; DNA: TGTGCCAGCAGCTCTTCCCCGGGGGCAGAGACCCAGTACTTC
V: TRBV2; D: .; size: few; J: TRBJ2-7; CDR3: CASKASYEQYF; DNA: TGTGCCAGCAAGGCAAGTTACGAGCAGTACTTC
V: TRBV6-6; D: .; size: .; J: TRBJ2-3; CDR3: CASSYSSWHLTDTQYF; DNA: TGTGCCAGCAGTTACTCGAGTTGGCATCTCACAGATACGCAGTATTTT
V: TRBV27; D: .; size: .; J: TRBJ1-5; CDR3: CASIPIGESNQPQHF; DNA: TGTGCCAGCATTCCCATTGGGGAGAGCAATCAGCCCCAGCATTTT
V: TRBV10-2; D: TRBD2; size: .; J: TRBJ2-1; CDR3: CASSESSGGLGEQFF; DNA: TGCGCCAGCAGTGAAAGTAGCGGGGGCCTGGGTGAGCAGTTCTTC
V: TRBV5-1; D: TRBD1; size: .; J: TRBJ1-2; CDR3: CASSYQTGLGYTF; DNA: TGCGCCAGCAGCTACCAGACAGGGCTGGGCTACACCTTC
V: TRBV20-1; D: .; size: many; J: TRBJ1-1; CDR3: CSAIKPGAEGAFF; DNA: TGCAGTGCCATCAAGCCAGGGGCGGAGGGGGCTTTCTTT
V: TRBV9; D: TRBD2; size: .; J: TRBJ2-2; CDR3: CASGRASGGLNTGELFF; DNA: TGTGCCAGCGGTCGTGCGAGCGGGGGGTTGAACACCGGGGAGCTGTTTTTT
V: TRBV12-3/TRBV12-4; D: .; size: many; J: TRBJ2-5; CDR3: CASSFFQGETQYF; DNA: TGTGCCAGCAGTTTTTTTCAGGGAGAGACCCAGTACTTC
V: TRBV6-5; D: .; size: .; J: TRBJ1-1; CDR3: CASTRTASRQNTEAFF; DNA: TGTGCCAGCACGCGGACAGCGAGTCGGCAGAACACTGAAGCTTTCTTT
V: TRBV2; D: TRBD1; size: .; J: TRBJ2-4; CDR3: CASKDRAAKNIQYF; DNA: TGTGCCAGCAAGGACAGGGCGGCCAAAAACATTCAGTACTTC
V: TRBV3-1; D: .; size: few; J: TRBJ1-2; CDR3: CASTGTYGYTF; DNA: TGTGCCAGCACGGGGACCTATGGCTACACCTTC
V: TRBV30; D: TRBD2; size: many; J: TRBJ2-7; CDR3: CAWSVAGPYEQYF; DNA: TGTGCCTGGAGTGTAGCGGGGCCGTACGAGCAGTACTTC
V: TRBV11-2; D: .; size: many; J: TRBJ1-2; CDR3: CASSLAPRNYGYTF; DNA: TGTGCCAGCAGCTTAGCCCCAAGGAACTATGGCTACACCTTC
V: TRBV5-1; D: TRBD2; size: few; J: TRBJ2-2; CDR3: CASSWGLVVETGELFF; DNA: TGTGCCAGCAGCTGGGGACTAGTGGTGGAGACCGGGGAGCTGTTTTTT
V: TRBV2; D: .; size: many; J: TRBJ1-1; CDR3: CASKRQENTEAFF; DNA: TGTGCCAGCAAGAGACAGGAGAACACTGAAGCTTTCTTT